The clone carrying this T cell receptor (beta chain) showed up many times. The data originate from a study of patients with pleural tuberculosis. The CDR3 has 12 amino acids. Germline V CDR1 and CDR2: SNHLY, FYNNEI. TCRdb independently ran MiXCR on the reads; one entry per CDR3 protein. The table lists around 50,000 distinct CDR3 sequences, around 7% of them singletons. This chain uses TRBV2 with TRBJ2-1, with D perhaps TRBD2 (7 bases). This receptor was identified in a human donor with pleural tuberculosis. CDR3 protein: CAWEGQGNEQFF. CDR3 DNA sequence: TGTGCGTGGGAGGGACAAGGCAATGAGCAGTTCTTC.